Here is one TCR beta chain with its context. Its cognate antigen is unknown. V trimming: 1 base; J trimming: 6 bases; junction bases outside the gene matches: 10. CDR1 is MGHDK, CDR2 SYGVNS, per germline. CDR3 length: 17 amino acids. TCRdb redid the calling of the RT-PCR reads with MiXCR, one entry per CDR3 protein. The sample records over 800,000 distinct CDR3 sequences, about 20% being singletons. The sample belongs to a study of response to subunit inactivated influenza vaccine. Regarding the study as a whole: Authors suggested each seasonal flu vaccination may recruit only limited numbers of new T cells.

The TCR originated in a man between 45 and 60 years old who received an inactivated influenza vaccine. The rearrangement joins TRBV25-1 to TRBJ2-3; the match to TRBD2 covers 10 bases. The source material was PBMCs from blood, sampled more than 4 days after vaccination. The CDR3 here is CASSEFEPSGRQDTQYF. DNA for the CDR3: TGTGCCAGCAGTGAATTCGAACCTAGCGGGAGACAGGATACGCAGTATTTT.